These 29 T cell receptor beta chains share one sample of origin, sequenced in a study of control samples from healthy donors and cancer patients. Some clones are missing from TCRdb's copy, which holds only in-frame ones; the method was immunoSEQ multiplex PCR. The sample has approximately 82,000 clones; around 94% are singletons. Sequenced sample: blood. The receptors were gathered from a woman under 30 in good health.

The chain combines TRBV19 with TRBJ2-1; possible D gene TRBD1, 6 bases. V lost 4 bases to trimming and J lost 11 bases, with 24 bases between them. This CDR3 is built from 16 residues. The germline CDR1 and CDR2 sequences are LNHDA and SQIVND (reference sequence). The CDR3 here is CASSTAGDTWVHQQFF. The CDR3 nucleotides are TGTGCCAGTAGTACAGCCGGGGACACGTGGGTCCATCAGCAGTTCTTC.

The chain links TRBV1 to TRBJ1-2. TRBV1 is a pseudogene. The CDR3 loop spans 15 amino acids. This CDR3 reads CTSSQDRAGSYGYTF. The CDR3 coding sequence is TGCACCAGCAGCCAAGACCGGGCAGGGAGCTATGGCTACACCTTC.

The DNA for the CDR3 is TGTGCCAGCAGCCAAGAATCGGCGGGAGGGCAAATGTGGGCAGATACGCAGTATTTT. This encodes CASSQESAGGQMWADTQYF. The chain is built from TRBV14 and TRBJ2-3, with TRBD2 matching over 9 bases. The CDR3 contains 19 residues. V was pared by 0 bases and J by 4 bases, with 14 bases of the junction left unmatched. Germline-derived CDR1 and CDR2 are SGHDN and FVKESK.

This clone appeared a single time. CDR3 nucleotides: TGCAGCGTGGCGGACGGGAGCAATCAGCCCCAGCATTTT. Protein product: CSVADGSNQPQHF. The chain has TRBV29-1 and TRBJ1-5; D ambiguous. Germline V gene lookup returns CDR1 SQVTM and CDR2 ANQGSEA. V dropped 6 bases and J dropped 1 base, with 10 bases sitting between them. The CDR3 covers 13 residues.

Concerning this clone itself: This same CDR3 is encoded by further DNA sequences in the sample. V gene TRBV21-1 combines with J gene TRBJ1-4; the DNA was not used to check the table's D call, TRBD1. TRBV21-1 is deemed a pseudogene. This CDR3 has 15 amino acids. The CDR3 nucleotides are TGTGCCAGCAGCAAGGACAGGGGGCTGGATGAAAAACTGTTTTTT. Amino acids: CASSKDRGLDEKLFF.

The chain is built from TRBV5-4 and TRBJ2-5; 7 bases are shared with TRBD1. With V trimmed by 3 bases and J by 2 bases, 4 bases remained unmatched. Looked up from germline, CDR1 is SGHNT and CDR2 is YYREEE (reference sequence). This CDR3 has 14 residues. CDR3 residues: CASSSTGKQETQYF. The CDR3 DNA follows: TGTGCCAGCAGCTCGACAGGGAAACAAGAGACCCAGTACTTC.

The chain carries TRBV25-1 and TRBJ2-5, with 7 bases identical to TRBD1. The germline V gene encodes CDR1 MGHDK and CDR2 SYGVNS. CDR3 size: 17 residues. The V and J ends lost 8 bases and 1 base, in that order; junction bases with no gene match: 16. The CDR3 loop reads CASHYAVGTEGQETQYF. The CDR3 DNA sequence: TGTGCCAGCCATTATGCCGTCGGGACAGAAGGCCAAGAGACCCAGTACTTC. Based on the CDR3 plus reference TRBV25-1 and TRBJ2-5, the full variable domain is EADIYQTPRYLVIGTGKKITLECSQTMGHDKMYWYQQDPGMELHLIHYSYGVNSTEKGDLSSESTVSRIRTEHFPLTLESARPSHTSQYLCASHYAVGTEGQETQYFGPGTRLLVL.

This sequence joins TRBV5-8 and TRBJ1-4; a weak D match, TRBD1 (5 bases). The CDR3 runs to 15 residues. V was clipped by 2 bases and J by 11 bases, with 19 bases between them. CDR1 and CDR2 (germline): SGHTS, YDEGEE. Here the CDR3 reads CASSFAGKIMSKLFF. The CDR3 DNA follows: TGTGCCAGCAGCTTTGCAGGGAAAATAATGAGTAAACTGTTTTTT.

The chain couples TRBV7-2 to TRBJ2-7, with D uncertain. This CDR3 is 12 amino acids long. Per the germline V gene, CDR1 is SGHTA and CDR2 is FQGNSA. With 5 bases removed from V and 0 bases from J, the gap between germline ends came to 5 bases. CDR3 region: CASSPSSYEQYF. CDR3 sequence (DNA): TGTGCCAGCAGCCCAAGCTCCTACGAGCAGTACTTC.

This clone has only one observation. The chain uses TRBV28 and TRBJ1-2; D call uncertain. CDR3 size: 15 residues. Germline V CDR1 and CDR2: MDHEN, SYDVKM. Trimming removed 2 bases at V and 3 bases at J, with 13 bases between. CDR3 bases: TGTGCCAGCAGTTTAGCCCGCACGAGCCACTATGGCTACACCTTC. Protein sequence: CASSLARTSHYGYTF.

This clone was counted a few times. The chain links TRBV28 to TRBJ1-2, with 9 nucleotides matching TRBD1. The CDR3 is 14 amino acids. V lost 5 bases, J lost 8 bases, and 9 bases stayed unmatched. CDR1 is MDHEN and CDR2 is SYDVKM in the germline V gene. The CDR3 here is CASSPRDRAKGYTF. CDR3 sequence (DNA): TGTGCCAGCAGTCCACGGGACAGGGCTAAAGGCTACACCTTC.

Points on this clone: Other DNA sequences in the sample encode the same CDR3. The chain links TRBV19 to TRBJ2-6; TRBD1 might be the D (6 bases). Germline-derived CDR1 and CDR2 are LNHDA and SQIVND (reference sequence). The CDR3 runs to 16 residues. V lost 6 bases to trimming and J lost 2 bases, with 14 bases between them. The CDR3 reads CASSDGGGPGANVLTF. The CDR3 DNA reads TGTGCCAGTAGCGATGGTGGGGGCCCTGGGGCCAACGTCCTGACTTTC.

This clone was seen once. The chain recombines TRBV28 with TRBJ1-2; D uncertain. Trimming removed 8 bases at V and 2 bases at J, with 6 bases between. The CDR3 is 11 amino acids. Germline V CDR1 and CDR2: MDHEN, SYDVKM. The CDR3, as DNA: TGTGCCAGCCTCTCAAACTATGGCTACACCTTC. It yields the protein CASLSNYGYTF.

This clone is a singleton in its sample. CDR3 bases: TGTGCCACCAGTGACCCCGGGATCGCAGGAGGCGGCTACACCTTC. It codes for CATSDPGIAGGGYTF. This sequence joins TRBV24-1 and TRBJ1-2, with no clear D. This CDR3 is built from 15 residues. The germline V and J ends were trimmed by 4 bases and 8 bases, with 19 bases remaining between them. CDR1 and CDR2 (germline): KGHDR, SFDVKD.

Written as DNA, the CDR3 is TGTGCCAGCAGTTCACTGGACAGGGGTAGTGAAAAACTGTTTTTT. Its translation is CASSSLDRGSEKLFF. This rearrangement joins TRBV28 to TRBJ1-4; the match to TRBD1 covers 9 bases. V was pared by 4 bases and J by 7 bases, with 7 bases of the junction left unmatched. Germline V gene data show CDR1 as MDHEN and CDR2 as SYDVKM. The length of the CDR3 is 15 residues.

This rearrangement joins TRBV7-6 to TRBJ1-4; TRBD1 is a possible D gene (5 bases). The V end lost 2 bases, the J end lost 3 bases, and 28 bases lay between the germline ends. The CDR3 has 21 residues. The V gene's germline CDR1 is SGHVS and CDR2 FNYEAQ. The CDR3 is CASSLYSVGGVPAPANEKLFF. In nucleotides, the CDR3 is TGTGCCAGCAGCTTATATAGTGTGGGGGGAGTCCCTGCCCCAGCTAATGAAAAACTGTTTTTT. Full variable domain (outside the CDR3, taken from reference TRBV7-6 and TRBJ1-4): GAGVSQSPRYKVTKRGQDVALRCDPISGHVSLYWYRQALGQGPEFLTYFNYEAQQDKSGLPNDRFSAERPEGSISTLTIQRTEQRDSAMYRCASSLYSVGGVPAPANEKLFFGSGTQLSVL.

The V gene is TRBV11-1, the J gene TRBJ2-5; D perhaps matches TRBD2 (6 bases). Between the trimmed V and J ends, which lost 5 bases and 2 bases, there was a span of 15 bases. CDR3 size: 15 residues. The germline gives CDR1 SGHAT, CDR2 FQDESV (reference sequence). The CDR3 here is CASSLDGRGQETQYF. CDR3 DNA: TGTGCCAGCAGCCTGGATGGGCGGGGTCAAGAGACCCAGTACTTC.

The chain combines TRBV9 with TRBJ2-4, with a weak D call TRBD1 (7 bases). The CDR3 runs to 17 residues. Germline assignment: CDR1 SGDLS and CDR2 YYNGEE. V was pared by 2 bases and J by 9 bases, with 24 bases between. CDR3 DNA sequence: TGTGCCAGCAGCGTGGGACTCTCAGGGGGGAAAACGGGCATTCAGTACTTC. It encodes CASSVGLSGGKTGIQYF.

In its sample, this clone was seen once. DNA for the CDR3: TGTGCCAGCAGTGAGGGACAGCTCCCAGGGTATGGCTACACCTTC. It is translated as CASSEGQLPGYGYTF. The rearrangement joins TRBV6-1 to TRBJ1-2; 7 nucleotides align to TRBD1. With 3 bases clipped from V and 5 bases from J, the junction kept 9 bases outside the gene matches. Germline V gives CDR1 MNHNS, CDR2 SASEGT. CDR3 length equals 15 residues.

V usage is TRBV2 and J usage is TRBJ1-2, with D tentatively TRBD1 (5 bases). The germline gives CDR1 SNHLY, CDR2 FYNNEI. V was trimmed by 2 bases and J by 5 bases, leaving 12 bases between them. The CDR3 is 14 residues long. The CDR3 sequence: CASSESSGTYGYTF. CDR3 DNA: TGTGCCAGCAGTGAATCGTCCGGGACGTATGGCTACACCTTC.

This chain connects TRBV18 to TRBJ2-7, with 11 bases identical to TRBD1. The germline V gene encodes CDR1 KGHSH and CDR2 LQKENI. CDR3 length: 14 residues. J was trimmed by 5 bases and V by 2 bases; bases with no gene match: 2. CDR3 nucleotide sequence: TGTGCCAGCTCACCATGGGACAGGGGGGACGAGCAGTACTTC. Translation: CASSPWDRGDEQYF. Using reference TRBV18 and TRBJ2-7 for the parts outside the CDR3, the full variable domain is NAGVMQNPRHLVRRRGQEARLRCSPMKGHSHVYWYRQLPEEGLKFMVYLQKENIIDESGMPKERFSAEFPKEGPSILRIQQVVRGDSAAYFCASSPWDRGDEQYFGPGTRLTVT.

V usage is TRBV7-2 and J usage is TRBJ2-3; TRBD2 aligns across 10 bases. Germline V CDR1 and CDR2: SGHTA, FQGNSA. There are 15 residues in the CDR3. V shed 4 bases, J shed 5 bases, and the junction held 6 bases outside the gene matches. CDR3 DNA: TGTGCCAGCAGCTCCGTAGCGGGAGGAATAGATACGCAGTATTTT. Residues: CASSSVAGGIDTQYF.

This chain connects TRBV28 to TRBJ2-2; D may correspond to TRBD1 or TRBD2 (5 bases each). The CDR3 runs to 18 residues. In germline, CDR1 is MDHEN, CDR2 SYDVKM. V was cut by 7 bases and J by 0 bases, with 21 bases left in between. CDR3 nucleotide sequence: TGTGCCAGCACCCACCCCGCTTCGGGACGGCCGAACACCGGGGAGCTGTTTTTT. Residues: CASTHPASGRPNTGELFF. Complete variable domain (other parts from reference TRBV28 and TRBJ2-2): DVKVTQSSRYLVKRTGEKVFLECVQDMDHENMFWYRQDPGLGLRLIYFSYDVKMKEKGDIPEGYSVSREKKERFSLILESASTNQTSMYLCASTHPASGRPNTGELFFGEGSRLTVL.

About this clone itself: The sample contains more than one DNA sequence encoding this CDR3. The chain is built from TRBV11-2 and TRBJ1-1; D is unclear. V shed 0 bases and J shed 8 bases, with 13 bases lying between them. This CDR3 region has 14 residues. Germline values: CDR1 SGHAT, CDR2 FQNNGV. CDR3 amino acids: CASSLEFRGNEAFF. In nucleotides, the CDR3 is TGTGCCAGCAGCTTAGAATTCCGCGGGAACGAAGCTTTCTTT.

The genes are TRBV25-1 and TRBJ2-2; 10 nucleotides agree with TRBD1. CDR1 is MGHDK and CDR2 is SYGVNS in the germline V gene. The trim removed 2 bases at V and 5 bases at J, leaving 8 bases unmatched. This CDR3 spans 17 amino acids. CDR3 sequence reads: CASSETRTGGVTGELFF. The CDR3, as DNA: TGTGCCAGCAGTGAAACCCGGACAGGGGGTGTAACCGGGGAGCTGTTTTTT. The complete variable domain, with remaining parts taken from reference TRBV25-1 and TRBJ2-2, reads EADIYQTPRYLVIGTGKKITLECSQTMGHDKMYWYQQDPGMELHLIHYSYGVNSTEKGDLSSESTVSRIRTEHFPLTLESARPSHTSQYLCASSETRTGGVTGELFFGEGSRLTVL.

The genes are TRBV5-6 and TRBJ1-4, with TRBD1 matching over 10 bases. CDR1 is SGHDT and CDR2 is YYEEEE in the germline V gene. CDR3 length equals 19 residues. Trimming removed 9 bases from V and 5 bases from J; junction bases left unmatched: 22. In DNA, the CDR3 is TGTGCCACCCATCGGTCGACGGGACAGGGGAGATTGTGGAATGAAAAACTGTTTTTT. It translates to CATHRSTGQGRLWNEKLFF.

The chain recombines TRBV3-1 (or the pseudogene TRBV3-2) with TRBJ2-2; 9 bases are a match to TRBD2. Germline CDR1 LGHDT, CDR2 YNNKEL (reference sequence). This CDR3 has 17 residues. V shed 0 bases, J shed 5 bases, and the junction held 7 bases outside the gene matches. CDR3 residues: CASSQEGLAGRTGELFF. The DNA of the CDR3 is TGTGCCAGCAGCCAAGAGGGGCTAGCGGGGAGGACCGGGGAGCTGTTTTTT.

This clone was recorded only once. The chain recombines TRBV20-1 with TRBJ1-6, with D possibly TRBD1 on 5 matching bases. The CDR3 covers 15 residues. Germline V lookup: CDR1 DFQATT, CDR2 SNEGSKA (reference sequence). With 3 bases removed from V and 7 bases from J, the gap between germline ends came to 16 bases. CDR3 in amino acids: CSASGGFKENSPLHF. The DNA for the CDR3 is TGCAGTGCTAGTGGGGGGTTTAAGGAGAATTCACCCCTCCACTTT.

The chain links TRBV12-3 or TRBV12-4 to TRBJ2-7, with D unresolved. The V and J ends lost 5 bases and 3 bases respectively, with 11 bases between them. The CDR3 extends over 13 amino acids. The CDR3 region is CASSPDLIYEQYF. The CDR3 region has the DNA TGTGCCAGCAGTCCCGACTTAATCTACGAGCAGTACTTC.